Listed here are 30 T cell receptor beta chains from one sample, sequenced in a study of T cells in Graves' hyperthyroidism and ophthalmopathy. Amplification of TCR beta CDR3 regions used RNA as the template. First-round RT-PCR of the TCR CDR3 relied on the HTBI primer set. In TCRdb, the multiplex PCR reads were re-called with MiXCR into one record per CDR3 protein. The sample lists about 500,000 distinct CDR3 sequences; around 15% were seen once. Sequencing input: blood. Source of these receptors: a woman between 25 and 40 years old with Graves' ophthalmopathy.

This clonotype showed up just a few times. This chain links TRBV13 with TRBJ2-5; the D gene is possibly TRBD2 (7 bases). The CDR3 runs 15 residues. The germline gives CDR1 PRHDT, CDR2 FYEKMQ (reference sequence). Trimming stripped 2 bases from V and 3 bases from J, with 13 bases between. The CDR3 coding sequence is TGTGCCAGCAGCTTACGGGGAGGGACAAAAGAGACCCAGTACTTC. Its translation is CASSLRGGTKETQYF.

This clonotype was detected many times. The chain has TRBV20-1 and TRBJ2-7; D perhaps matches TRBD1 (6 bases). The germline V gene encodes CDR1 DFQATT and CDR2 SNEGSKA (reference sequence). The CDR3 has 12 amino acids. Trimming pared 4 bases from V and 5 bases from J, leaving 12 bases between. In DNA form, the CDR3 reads TGCAGTGCTACCCTTACAGGGAACGAGCAGTACTTC. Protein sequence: CSATLTGNEQYF.

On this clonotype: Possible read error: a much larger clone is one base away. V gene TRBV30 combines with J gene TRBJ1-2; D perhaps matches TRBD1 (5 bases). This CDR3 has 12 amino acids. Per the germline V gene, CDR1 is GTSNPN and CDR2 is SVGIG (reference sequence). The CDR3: CVWRGGAVGYTF. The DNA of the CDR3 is TGTGTCTGGAGAGGTGGGGCGGTTGGCTACACCTTC.

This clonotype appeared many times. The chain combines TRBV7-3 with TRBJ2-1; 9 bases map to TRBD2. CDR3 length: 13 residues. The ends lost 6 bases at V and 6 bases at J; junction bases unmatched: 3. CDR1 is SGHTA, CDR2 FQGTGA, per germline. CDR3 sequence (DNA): TGTGCCAGCAGGCAGACTAGCGGCAATGAGCAGTTCTTC. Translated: CASRQTSGNEQFF.

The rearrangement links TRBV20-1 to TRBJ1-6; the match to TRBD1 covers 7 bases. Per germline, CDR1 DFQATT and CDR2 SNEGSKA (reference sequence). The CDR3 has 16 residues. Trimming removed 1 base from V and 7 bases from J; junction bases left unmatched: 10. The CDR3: CSARGSTGVGNSPLHF. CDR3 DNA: TGCAGTGCTAGAGGGTCAACAGGGGTGGGAAATTCACCCCTCCACTTT.

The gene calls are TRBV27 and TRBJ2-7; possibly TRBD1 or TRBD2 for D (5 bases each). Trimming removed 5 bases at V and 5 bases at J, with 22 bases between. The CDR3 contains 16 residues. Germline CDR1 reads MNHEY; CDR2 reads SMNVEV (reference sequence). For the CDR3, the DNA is TGTGCCAGCAGTCCGCCCTCAAACCGTCAGGGACACGAGCAGTACTTC. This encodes CASSPPSNRQGHEQYF.

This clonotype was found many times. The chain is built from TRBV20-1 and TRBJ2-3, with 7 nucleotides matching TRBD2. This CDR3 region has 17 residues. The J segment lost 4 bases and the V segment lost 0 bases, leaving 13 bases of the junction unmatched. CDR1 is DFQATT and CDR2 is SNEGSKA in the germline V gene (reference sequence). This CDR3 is CSARDQGHAGEADTQYF. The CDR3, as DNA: TGCAGTGCTAGAGATCAAGGTCATGCGGGAGAAGCAGATACGCAGTATTTT.

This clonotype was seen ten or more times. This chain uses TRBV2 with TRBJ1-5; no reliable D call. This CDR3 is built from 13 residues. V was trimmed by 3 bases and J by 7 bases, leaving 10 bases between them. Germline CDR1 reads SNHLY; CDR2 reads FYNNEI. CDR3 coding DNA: TGTGCCAGCAGTGAGGACTTTCGGCAGCCCCAGCATTTT. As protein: CASSEDFRQPQHF.

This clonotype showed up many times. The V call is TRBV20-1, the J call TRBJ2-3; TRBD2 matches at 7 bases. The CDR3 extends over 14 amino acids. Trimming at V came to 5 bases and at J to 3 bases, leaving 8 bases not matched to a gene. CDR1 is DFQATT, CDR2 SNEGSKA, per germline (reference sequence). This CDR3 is CSAGETSFTDTQYF. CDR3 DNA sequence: TGCAGTGCTGGGGAGACTAGCTTTACAGATACGCAGTATTTT.

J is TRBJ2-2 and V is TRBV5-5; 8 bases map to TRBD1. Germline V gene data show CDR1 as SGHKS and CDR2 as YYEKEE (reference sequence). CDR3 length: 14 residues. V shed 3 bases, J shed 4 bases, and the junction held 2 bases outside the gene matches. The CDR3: CASSWTGSTGELFF. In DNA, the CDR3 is TGTGCCAGCAGCTGGACAGGGAGCACCGGGGAGCTGTTTTTT. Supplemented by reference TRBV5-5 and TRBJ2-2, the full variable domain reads DAGVTQSPTHLIKTRGQQVTLRCSPISGHKSVSWYQQVLGQGPQFIFQYYEKEERGRGNFPDRFSARQFPNYSSELNVNALLLGDSALYLCASSWTGSTGELFFGEGSRLTVL.

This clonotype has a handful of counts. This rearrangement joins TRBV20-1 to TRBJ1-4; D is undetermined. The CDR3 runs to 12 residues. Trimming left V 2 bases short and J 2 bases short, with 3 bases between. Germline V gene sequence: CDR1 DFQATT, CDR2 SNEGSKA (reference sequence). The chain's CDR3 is CSARSTNEKLFF. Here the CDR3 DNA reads TGCAGTGCTAGATCCACTAATGAAAAACTGTTTTTT.

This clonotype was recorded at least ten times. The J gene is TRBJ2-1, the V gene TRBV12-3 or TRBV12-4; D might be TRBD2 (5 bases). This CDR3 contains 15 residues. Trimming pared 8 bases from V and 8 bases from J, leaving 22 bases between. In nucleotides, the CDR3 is TGTGCCAGCCGTGAAAGAGGGTTACTAGGCTATGAGCAGTTCTTC. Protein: CASRERGLLGYEQFF.

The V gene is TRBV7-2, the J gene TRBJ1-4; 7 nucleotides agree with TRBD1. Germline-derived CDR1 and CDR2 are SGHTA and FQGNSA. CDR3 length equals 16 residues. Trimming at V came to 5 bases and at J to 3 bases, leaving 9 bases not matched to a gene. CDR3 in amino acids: CASSRAPGQPNEKLFF. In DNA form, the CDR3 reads TGTGCCAGCAGCCGAGCCCCGGGACAGCCTAATGAAAAACTGTTTTTT.

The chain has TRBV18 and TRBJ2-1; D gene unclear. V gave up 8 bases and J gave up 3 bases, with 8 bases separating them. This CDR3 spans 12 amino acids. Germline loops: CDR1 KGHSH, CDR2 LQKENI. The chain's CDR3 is CASSFHYNEQFF. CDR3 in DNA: TGTGCCAGCAGCTTTCACTACAATGAGCAGTTCTTC. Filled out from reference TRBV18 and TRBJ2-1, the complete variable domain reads NAGVMQNPRHLVRRRGQEARLRCSPMKGHSHVYWYRQLPEEGLKFMVYLQKENIIDESGMPKERFSAEFPKEGPSILRIQQVVRGDSAAYFCASSFHYNEQFFGPGTRLTVL.

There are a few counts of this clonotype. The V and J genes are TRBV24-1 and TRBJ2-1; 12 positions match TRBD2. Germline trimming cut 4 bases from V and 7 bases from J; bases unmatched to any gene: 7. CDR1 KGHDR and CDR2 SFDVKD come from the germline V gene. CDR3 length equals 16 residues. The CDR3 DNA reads TGTGCCACCAGTGACCAACTAGCGGGAGGTGGGAATGAGCAGTTCTTC. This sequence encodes CATSDQLAGGGNEQFF.

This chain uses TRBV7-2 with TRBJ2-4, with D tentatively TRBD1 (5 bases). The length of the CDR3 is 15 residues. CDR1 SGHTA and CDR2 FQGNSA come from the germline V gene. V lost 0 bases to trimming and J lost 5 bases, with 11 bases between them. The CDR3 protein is CASSLAALGQNIQYF. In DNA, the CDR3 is TGTGCCAGCAGCTTAGCGGCGCTGGGGCAAAACATTCAGTACTTC.

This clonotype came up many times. The CDR3 sequence: CASSLRASGVTDTQYF. In nucleotides, the CDR3 is TGTGCCAGCAGCTTGAGGGCTAGCGGGGTCACAGATACGCAGTATTTT. J is TRBJ2-3 and V is TRBV5-4; 9 nucleotides align to TRBD2. The CDR3 consists of 16 residues. Germline V CDR1 and CDR2: SGHNT, YYREEE (reference sequence). J lost 2 bases, V lost 1 base, and 5 bases had no gene match.

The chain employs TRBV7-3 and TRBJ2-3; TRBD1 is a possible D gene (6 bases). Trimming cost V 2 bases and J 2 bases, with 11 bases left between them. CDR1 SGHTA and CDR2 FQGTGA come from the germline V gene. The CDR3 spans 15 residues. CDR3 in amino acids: CASSLQGWYTDTQYF. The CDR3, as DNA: TGTGCCAGCAGCTTACAGGGGTGGTACACAGATACGCAGTATTTT.

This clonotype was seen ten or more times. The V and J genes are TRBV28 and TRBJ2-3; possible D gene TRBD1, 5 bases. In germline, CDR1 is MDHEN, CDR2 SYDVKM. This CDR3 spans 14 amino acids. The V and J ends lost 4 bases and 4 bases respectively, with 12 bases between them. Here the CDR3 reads CASSSLTGSDTQYF. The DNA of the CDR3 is TGTGCCAGCAGTTCCCTCACAGGATCAGATACGCAGTATTTT.

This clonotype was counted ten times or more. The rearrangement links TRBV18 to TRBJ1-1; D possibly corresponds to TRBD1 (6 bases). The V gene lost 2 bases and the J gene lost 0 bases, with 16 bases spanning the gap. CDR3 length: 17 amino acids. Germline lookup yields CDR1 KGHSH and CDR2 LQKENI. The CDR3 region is CASSPVTGRRLNTEAFF. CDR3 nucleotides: TGTGCCAGCTCACCAGTCACAGGGCGGAGGTTGAACACTGAAGCTTTCTTT.

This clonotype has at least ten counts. CDR3 nucleotides: TGTGCCAGCAGTACACGATATAATGAAAAACTGTTTTTT. It yields the protein CASSTRYNEKLFF. This chain links TRBV12-3 or TRBV12-4 with TRBJ1-4; no reliable D call. Trimming left V 5 bases short and J 4 bases short, with 8 bases between. The CDR3 loop spans 13 amino acids.

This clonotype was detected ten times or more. This CDR3 is CSARVRDRGTYEQYF. The CDR3 region has the DNA TGCAGTGCTAGAGTCCGGGACAGGGGTACCTACGAGCAGTACTTC. V usage is TRBV20-1 and J usage is TRBJ2-7, with 10 bases aligning to TRBD1. The CDR3 length is 15 residues. The V and J ends lost 1 base and 2 bases, in that order; junction bases with no gene match: 5. From germline, CDR1 is DFQATT and CDR2 SNEGSKA (reference sequence).

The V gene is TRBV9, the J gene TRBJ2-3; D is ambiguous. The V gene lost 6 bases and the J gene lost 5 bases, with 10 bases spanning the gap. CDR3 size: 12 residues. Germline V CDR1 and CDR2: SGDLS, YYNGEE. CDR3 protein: CASNSLGDTQYF. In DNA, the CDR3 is TGTGCCAGCAACTCATTGGGAGATACGCAGTATTTT.

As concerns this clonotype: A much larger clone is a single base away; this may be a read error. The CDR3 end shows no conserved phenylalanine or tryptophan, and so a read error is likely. This CDR3 reads CASSPKGSGSTDTQYS. The CDR3 DNA reads as TGTGCCAGCAGTCCCAAAGGAAGCGGGAGCACAGATACGCAGTATTCT. The rearrangement joins TRBV6-1 to TRBJ2-3, with D tentatively TRBD2 (6 bases). The CDR3 is made up of 16 amino acids. Trimming removed 5 bases from V and 0 bases from J, with 15 bases in between. From germline, CDR1 is MNHNS and CDR2 SASEGT.

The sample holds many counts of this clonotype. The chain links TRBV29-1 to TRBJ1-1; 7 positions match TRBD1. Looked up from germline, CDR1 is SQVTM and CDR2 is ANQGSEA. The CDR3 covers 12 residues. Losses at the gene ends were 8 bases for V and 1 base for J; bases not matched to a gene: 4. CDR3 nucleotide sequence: TGCAGCACCTGGACAGGGAACACTGAAGCTTTCTTT. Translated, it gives CSTWTGNTEAFF.

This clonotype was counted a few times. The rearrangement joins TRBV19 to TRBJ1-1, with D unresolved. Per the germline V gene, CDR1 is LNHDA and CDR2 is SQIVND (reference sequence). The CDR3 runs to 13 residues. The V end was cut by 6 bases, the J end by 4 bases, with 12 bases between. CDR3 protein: CASSEALGTEAFF. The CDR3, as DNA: TGTGCCAGTAGCGAGGCTTTGGGCACTGAAGCTTTCTTT.

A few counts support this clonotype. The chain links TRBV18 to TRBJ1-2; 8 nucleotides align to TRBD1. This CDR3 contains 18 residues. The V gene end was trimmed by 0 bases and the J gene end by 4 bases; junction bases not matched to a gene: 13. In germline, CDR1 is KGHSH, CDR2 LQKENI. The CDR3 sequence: CASSPPLQGAYPPYGYTF. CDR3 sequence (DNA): TGTGCCAGCTCACCACCCTTGCAGGGGGCATACCCTCCCTATGGCTACACCTTC.

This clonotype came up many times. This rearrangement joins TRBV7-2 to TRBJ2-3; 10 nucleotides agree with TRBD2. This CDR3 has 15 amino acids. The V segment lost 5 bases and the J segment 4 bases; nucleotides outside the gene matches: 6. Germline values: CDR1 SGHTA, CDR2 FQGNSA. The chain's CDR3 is CASSVIGTSADTQYF. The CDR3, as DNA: TGTGCCAGCAGCGTGATCGGGACTAGCGCAGATACGCAGTATTTT.

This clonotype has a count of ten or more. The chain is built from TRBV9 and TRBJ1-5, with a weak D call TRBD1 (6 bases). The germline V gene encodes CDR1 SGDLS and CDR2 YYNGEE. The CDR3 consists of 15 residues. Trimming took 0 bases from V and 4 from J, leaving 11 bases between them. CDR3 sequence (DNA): TGTGCCAGCAGCGTAGAGGCAGGGGCGAATCAGCCCCAGCATTTT. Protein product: CASSVEAGANQPQHF. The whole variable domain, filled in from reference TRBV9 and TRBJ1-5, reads DSGVTQTPKHLITATGQRVTLRCSPRSGDLSVYWYQQSLDQGLQFLIQYYNGEERAKGNILERFSAQQFPDLHSELNLSSLELGDSALYFCASSVEAGANQPQHFGDGTRLSIL.

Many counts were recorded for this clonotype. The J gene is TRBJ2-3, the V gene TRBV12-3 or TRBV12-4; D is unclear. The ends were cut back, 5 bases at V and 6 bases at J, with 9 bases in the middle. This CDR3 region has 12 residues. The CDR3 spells CASSKAGDTQYF. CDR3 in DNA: TGTGCCAGCAGTAAGGCTGGGGATACGCAGTATTTT.